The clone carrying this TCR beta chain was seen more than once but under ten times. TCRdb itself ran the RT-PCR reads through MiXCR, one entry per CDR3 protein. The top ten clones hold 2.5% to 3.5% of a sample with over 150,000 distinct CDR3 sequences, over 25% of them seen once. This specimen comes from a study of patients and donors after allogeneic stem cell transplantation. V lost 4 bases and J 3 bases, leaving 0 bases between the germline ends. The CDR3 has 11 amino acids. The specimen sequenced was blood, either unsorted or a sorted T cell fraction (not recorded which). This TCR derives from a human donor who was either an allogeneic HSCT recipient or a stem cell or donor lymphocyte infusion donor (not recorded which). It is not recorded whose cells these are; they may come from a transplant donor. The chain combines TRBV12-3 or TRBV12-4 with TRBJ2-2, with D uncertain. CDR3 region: CASSYTGELFF. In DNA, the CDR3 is TGTGCCAGCAGTTACACCGGGGAGCTGTTTTTT.